A single sample is the source of the 4 T cell receptor beta chains below, sequenced in a study of PD-1 blockade in classical Hodgkin lymphoma. Sequencing was performed with immunoSEQ multiplex PCR; in TCRdb, only in-frame clones are kept and a portion is missing. The data contain about 24,000 clones, 60% to 80% of them singletons. All patients experienced relapse after autologous stem cell transplantation, and brentuximab vedotin exposure was variable. This sample comprised peripheral blood mononuclear cells (PBMCs), obtained at baseline. These receptors were taken from a human donor with classical Hodgkin lymphoma.

This clone was counted once. This chain uses TRBV2 with TRBJ1-6; D is perhaps TRBD1 (5 bases). The CDR3 is made up of 16 amino acids. Germline V CDR1 and CDR2: SNHLY, FYNNEI. Trimming cost V 2 bases and J 7 bases, with 15 bases left between them. The CDR3 sequence is CASSEMSTGKNSPLHF. Written as DNA, the CDR3 is TGTGCCAGCAGTGAAATGAGTACAGGAAAAAATTCACCCCTCCACTTT.

This chain joins TRBV5-5 and TRBJ1-2; D is ambiguous. V lost 3 bases to trimming and J lost 4 bases, with 13 bases between them. Germline loops: CDR1 SGHKS, CDR2 YYEKEE (reference sequence). This CDR3 has 14 residues. The DNA of the CDR3 is TGTGCCAGCAGCTCGGTACCGGGAACCTATGGCTACACCTTC. This translates into CASSSVPGTYGYTF.

This rearrangement joins TRBV7-9 to TRBJ2-4; D is tentatively TRBD1 or TRBD2 (7 bases each). The CDR3 has 18 amino acids. V lost 0 bases to trimming and J lost 1 base, with 16 bases between them. Per the germline V gene, CDR1 is SEHNR and CDR2 is FQNEAQ (reference sequence). This chain's CDR3 is CASSLAQQGREAKNIQYF. The CDR3 nucleotides read TGTGCCAGCAGCTTAGCCCAACAGGGGCGGGAGGCCAAAAACATTCAGTACTTC.

The chain uses TRBV4-3 and TRBJ1-6, with D unresolved. Trimming cost V 1 base and J 8 bases, with 6 bases left between them. This CDR3 comprises 13 residues. Germline CDR1 reads LGHNA; CDR2 reads YSLEER. DNA for the CDR3: TGCGCCAGCAGCCAAGCGCTTGATTCACCCCTCCACTTT. Protein product: CASSQALDSPLHF.